These 17 T cell receptor beta chains were all obtained from the same sample, sequenced in a study of T-cell memory formation after mild COVID-19. One entry per CDR3 protein results from TCRdb running MiXCR on the 5' RACE reads. The table records roughly 450,000 distinct CDR3 sequences, 18% of them present only once. Sequenced sample: PBMCs or a T cell subset sorted from them (not recorded which). The receptors here all came from an adult woman who had mild COVID-19 (a few samples of this study predate the infection). Cell type and time point are not known.

To note about this clonotype: The junction departs from germline at one end; a sequencing error may be responsible. The chain uses TRBV19 and TRBJ1-2; no reliable D call. Germline values: CDR1 LNHDA, CDR2 SQIVND (reference sequence). The CDR3 consists of 14 residues. The CDR3 nucleotides are TGTGCCAGTAGTATAGTTCTTTCTAACTATGGCTACGCCTTC. It encodes CASSIVLSNYGYAF.

The rearrangement uses TRBV20-1 and TRBJ1-6; D unresolved. Germline values: CDR1 DFQATT, CDR2 SNEGSKA (reference sequence). V dropped 6 bases and J dropped 7 bases, with 10 bases sitting between them. CDR3 length equals 12 residues. The CDR3 region has the DNA TGCAGTGCCCCCCGGGAGAATTCACCCCTCCACTTT. Its protein product is CSAPRENSPLHF.

The chain employs TRBV20-1 and TRBJ1-1; a weak D match, TRBD1 (5 bases). The germline V gene encodes CDR1 DFQATT and CDR2 SNEGSKA (reference sequence). V was trimmed by 4 bases and J by 6 bases, leaving 9 bases between them. The CDR3 is 11 amino acids. The DNA of the CDR3 is TGCAGTGCTATTTGGGGGGCTGAAGCTTTCTTT. It yields the protein CSAIWGAEAFF.

A few counts support this clonotype. This sequence joins TRBV12-3 or TRBV12-4 and TRBJ1-5; a possible D gene is TRBD1 (5 bases). The CDR3 has 13 residues. Trimming removed 5 bases at V and 5 bases at J, with 10 bases between. CDR3: CASSPRRDQPQHF. CDR3 in DNA: TGTGCCAGCAGTCCCCGCAGGGATCAGCCCCAGCATTTT.

The CDR3 loop reads CASSLTPGADTQYF. As DNA, the CDR3 is TGTGCCAGCAGCTTAACACCGGGCGCAGATACGCAGTATTTT. The chain is built from TRBV7-3 and TRBJ2-3; D unresolved. The germline CDR1 and CDR2 sequences are SGHTA and FQGTGA. V gave up 0 bases and J gave up 4 bases, with 8 bases separating them. CDR3 length equals 14 residues.

This clonotype was seen more than once but under ten times. This chain uses TRBV4-2 with TRBJ1-2; tentative D call: TRBD1 (5 bases). The ends were cut back, 2 bases at V and 4 bases at J, with 11 bases in the middle. This CDR3 spans 14 amino acids. Per germline, CDR1 LGHNA and CDR2 YNFKEQ. In nucleotides, the CDR3 is TGTGCCAGCAGCCAATCCGAGGGGCCCTATGGCTACACCTTC. This translates into CASSQSEGPYGYTF.

Only a few counts were recorded for this clonotype. V usage is TRBV18 and J usage is TRBJ1-1; D uncertain. The V end lost 2 bases, the J end lost 7 bases, and 8 bases lay between the germline ends. The length of the CDR3 is 12 residues. The germline V gene encodes CDR1 KGHSH and CDR2 LQKENI. The CDR3 nucleotides read TGTGCCAGCTCACCAGGGCGGATTGAAGCTTTCTTT. Translating it yields CASSPGRIEAFF.

The CDR3 DNA is TGTGCCAGCAGCCGGACGGAATTCTATGGCTACACCTTC. This sequence encodes CASSRTEFYGYTF. The chain joins TRBV7-6 to TRBJ1-2, with unresolved D. Germline V gene lookup returns CDR1 SGHVS and CDR2 FNYEAQ. V lost 5 bases, J lost 4 bases, and 11 bases lay in between. This CDR3 is built from 13 residues.

CDR3: CASSLNTRSYNEQFF. For the CDR3, the DNA is TGTGCCAGCAGCTTAAACACAAGGTCCTACAATGAGCAGTTCTTC. The V gene is TRBV11-2, the J gene TRBJ2-1; D is unresolved. Trimming took 2 bases from V and 1 from J, leaving 9 bases between them. The CDR3 totals 15 residues. Germline loops: CDR1 SGHAT, CDR2 FQNNGV.

CDR3 protein: CASSLNIGGYYEQYF. CDR3 nucleotides: TGTGCCAGCAGTCTGAATATTGGGGGATACTACGAGCAGTACTTC. V is TRBV6-1 and J is TRBJ2-7; the D call may be TRBD1 or TRBD2 (5 bases each). The V gene lost 5 bases and the J gene lost 3 bases, with 17 bases spanning the gap. The CDR3 is 15 amino acids. Germline CDR1 reads MNHNS; CDR2 reads SASEGT.

The chain's CDR3 is CASSPRQGWEDEQYF. The CDR3 DNA sequence: TGTGCCAGCAGCCCCCGACAGGGGTGGGAGGACGAGCAGTACTTC. The V and J genes are TRBV9 and TRBJ2-7, with TRBD1 matching 8 bases. V lost 4 bases to trimming and J lost 5 bases; unmatched junction nucleotides: 11. CDR3 length: 15 amino acids. Germline V lookup: CDR1 SGDLS, CDR2 YYNGEE.

The V call is TRBV7-2, the J call TRBJ2-5, with D perhaps matching TRBD1 (6 bases). This CDR3 spans 15 amino acids. Germline loops: CDR1 SGHTA, CDR2 FQGNSA. V was clipped by 3 bases and J by 1 base, with 12 bases between them. CDR3 DNA sequence: TGTGCCAGCAGCTTGGGGGCGGCCCGCCAAGAGACCCAGTACTTC. Protein product: CASSLGAARQETQYF.

This clonotype was seen once. V gene TRBV18 combines with J gene TRBJ2-7; maybe TRBD1 (6 bases). Trimming removed 1 base from V and 6 bases from J, with 22 bases in between. The CDR3 runs 17 residues. Germline assignment: CDR1 KGHSH and CDR2 LQKENI. In DNA, the CDR3 is TGTGCCAGCTCACCACTTGCCCACAGGGCCCACCTCGGCGAGCAGTACTTC. Protein sequence: CASSPLAHRAHLGEQYF.

The V gene is TRBV24-1, the J gene TRBJ1-5, with a tentative D call TRBD1 (5 bases). Germline V CDR1 and CDR2: KGHDR, SFDVKD. V lost 5 bases and J lost 6, with 16 bases in between. The CDR3 is made up of 15 amino acids. The CDR3 DNA reads TGTGCCACCAGTGTCGGGCCCGGGGGAATTCAGCCCCAGCATTTT. Its protein is CATSVGPGGIQPQHF.

At least ten counts were recorded for this clonotype. The V and J genes are TRBV20-1 and TRBJ2-2, with TRBD1 as a possible D gene (6 bases). CDR3 length: 15 amino acids. V lost 3 bases and J lost 6, with 17 bases in between. Looked up from germline, CDR1 is DFQATT and CDR2 is SNEGSKA (reference sequence). This CDR3 reads CSARGIGGKAGELFF. In DNA, the CDR3 is TGCAGTGCTAGGGGTATTGGGGGCAAAGCCGGGGAGCTGTTTTTT.

The genes are TRBV12-5 and TRBJ2-7, with D uncertain. V was pared by 0 bases and J by 7 bases, with 19 bases between. From germline, CDR1 is LGHNT and CDR2 FRNRAP. The CDR3 has 16 amino acids. CDR3 in amino acids: CASGLVRTSRTIEQYF. In nucleotides, the CDR3 is TGTGCTAGTGGTTTGGTAAGGACGAGTAGGACGATTGAGCAGTACTTC.

This clonotype was observed a handful of times. The V call is TRBV4-2, the J call TRBJ1-1; D unclear. The CDR3 runs 14 residues. The V end lost 3 bases, the J end lost 4 bases, and 12 bases lay between the germline ends. In germline, CDR1 is LGHNA, CDR2 YNFKEQ. The CDR3 DNA reads as TGTGCCAGCAGCCACGACAATTCTCCCACTGAAGCTTTCTTT. This codes for CASSHDNSPTEAFF.